This TCR beta chain was sequenced in a study of shared clonotypes between healthy human individuals. Study information: CD4 naive and CD4 memory each took three plates per donor, while CD8 naive took two and CD8 memory one. Study conclusions and caveats: Genetic and exposure-history diversity was limited by the few donors.

Profiling relied on immunoSEQ multiplex PCR, and the TCRdb table lists in-frame clones only, not all of them. Seen here are around 2.1 million clones, nearly 97% observed once, and the top ten hold 0.1% to 0.15%. As to this clone: Its antigen remains unidentified.

Looked up from germline, CDR1 is WNHNN and CDR2 is SYGVQD (reference sequence). The V and J ends lost 6 bases and 3 bases respectively, with 9 bases between them. This CDR3 spans 12 amino acids. Sample: naive CD4+ T cells sorted from blood. Noted subset: CD45RA+ positively selected. The chain recombines TRBV10-1 with TRBJ2-7, with D perhaps matching TRBD2 (6 bases). This TCR derives from a man between 18 and 35 years old in good health. The CDR3 DNA reads TGCGCCAGCAGGGGACTGGGCTACGAGCAGTACTTC. Translation gives CASRGLGYEQYF.